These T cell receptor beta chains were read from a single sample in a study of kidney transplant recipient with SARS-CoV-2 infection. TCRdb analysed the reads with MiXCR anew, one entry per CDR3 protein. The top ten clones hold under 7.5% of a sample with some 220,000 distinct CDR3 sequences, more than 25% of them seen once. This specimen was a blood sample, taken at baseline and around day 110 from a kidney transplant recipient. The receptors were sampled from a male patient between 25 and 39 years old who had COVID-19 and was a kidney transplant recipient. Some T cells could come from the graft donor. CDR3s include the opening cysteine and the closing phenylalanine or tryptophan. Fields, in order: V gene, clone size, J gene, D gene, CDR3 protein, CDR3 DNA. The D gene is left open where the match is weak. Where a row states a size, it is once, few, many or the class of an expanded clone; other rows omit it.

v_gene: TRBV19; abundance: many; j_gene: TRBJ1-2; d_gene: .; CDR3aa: CASSVNRTNRKTYGYTF; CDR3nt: TGTGCCAGTAGTGTGAACCGGACAAATCGAAAGACCTATGGCTACACCTTC
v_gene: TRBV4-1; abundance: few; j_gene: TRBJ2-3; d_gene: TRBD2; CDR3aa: CASSQSGTSGITDTQYF; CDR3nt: TGCGCCAGCAGCCAGTCCGGGACTAGCGGGATCACAGATACGCAGTATTTT
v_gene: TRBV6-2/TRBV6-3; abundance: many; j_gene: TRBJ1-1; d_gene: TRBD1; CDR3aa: CASRTNRGRTEAFF; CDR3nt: TGTGCCAGCAGAACGAACAGGGGGAGGACTGAAGCTTTCTTT
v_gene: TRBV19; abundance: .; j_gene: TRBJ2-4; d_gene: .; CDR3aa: CASSIANRGKNIQYF; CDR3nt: TGTGCCAGTAGTATAGCCAACCGGGGTAAAAACATTCAGTACTTC
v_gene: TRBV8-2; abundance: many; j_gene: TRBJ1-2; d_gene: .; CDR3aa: CGSHRVDSRKTYGYTF; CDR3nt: TGTGGCAGTCACCGTGTTGATAGCCGAAAGACCTATGGCTACACCTTC
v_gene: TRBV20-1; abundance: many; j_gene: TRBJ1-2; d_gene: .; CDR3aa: CSARDLGTYYYGYTF; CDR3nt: TGCAGTGCTAGAGATTTGGGGACATATTACTATGGCTACACCTTC
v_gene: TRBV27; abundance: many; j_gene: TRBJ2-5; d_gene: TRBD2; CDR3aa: CASSWTSGQETQYF; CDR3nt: TGTGCCAGCAGTTGGACTAGCGGGCAAGAGACCCAGTACTTC
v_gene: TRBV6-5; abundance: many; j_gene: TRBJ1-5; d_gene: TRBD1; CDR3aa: CASSSTQGSNQPQHF; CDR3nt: TGTGCCAGCAGTTCGACACAGGGGAGCAATCAGCCCCAGCATTTT
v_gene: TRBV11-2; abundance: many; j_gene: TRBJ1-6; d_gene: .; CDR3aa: CASPHYSPPLHF; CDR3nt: TGTGCCAGCCCACATTACTCCCCACCCCTCCACTTT
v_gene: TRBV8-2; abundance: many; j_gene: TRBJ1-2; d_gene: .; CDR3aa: CGSGCNDSRKTYGYTF; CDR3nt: TGTGGCAGTGGTTGCAATGATAGCCGAAAGACCTATGGCTACACCTTC
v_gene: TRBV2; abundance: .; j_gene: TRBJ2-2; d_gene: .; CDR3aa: CASRKGTLGELFF; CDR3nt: TGTGCCAGCAGGAAAGGGACACTCGGGGAGCTGTTTTTT
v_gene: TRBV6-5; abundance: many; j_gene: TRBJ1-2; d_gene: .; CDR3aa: CASSWTLECRKTYGYTF; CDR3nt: TGTGCCAGCAGTTGGACATTGGAATGTAGAAAGACCTATGGCTACACCTTC
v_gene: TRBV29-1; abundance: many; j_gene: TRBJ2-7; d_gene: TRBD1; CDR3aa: CSVEDRISYEQYF; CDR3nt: TGCAGCGTCGAGGACAGGATATCCTACGAGCAGTACTTC
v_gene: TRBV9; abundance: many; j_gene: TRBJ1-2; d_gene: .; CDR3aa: CASSVRYSRKTYGYTF; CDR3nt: TGTGCCAGCAGCGTCAGGTACTCAAGAAAGACCTATGGCTACACCTTC
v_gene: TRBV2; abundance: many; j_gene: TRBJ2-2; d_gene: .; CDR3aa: CASRDYTGELFF; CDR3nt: TGTGCCAGCAGGGATTACACCGGGGAGCTGTTTTTT
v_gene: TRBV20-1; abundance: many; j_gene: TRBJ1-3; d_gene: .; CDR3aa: CSARDLGLAGNTIYF; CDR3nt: TGCAGTGCTAGAGATCTAGGGCTGGCTGGAAACACCATATATTTT
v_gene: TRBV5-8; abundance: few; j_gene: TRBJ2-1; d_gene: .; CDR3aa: CASSLEVLASSEQFF; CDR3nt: TGTGCCAGCAGCTTGGAGGTACTAGCCTCCAGTGAGCAGTTCTTC
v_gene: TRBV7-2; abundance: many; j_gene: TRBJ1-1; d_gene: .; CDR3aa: CASRLFQGLTEAFF; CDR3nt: TGTGCCAGCAGGTTATTTCAGGGTTTAACTGAAGCTTTCTTT
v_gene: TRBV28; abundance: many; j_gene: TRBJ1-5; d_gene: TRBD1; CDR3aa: CASSLGRGRINQPQHF; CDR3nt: TGTGCCAGCAGTTTGGGGAGGGGGCGGATCAATCAGCCCCAGCATTTT
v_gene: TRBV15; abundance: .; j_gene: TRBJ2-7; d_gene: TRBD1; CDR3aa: CAISRPGQGTYF; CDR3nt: TGTGCCATCAGCAGACCGGGACAGGGAACGTACTTC
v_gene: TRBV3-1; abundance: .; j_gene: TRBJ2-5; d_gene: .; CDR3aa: CASSGPDPISFPETQYF; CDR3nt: TGTGCCAGCAGCGGACCTGATCCCATTTCTTTCCCTGAGACCCAGTACTTC
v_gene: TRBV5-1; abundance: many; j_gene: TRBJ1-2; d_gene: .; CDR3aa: CASKLGDYGYTF; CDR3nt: TGCGCCAGCAAACTGGGAGACTATGGCTACACCTTC
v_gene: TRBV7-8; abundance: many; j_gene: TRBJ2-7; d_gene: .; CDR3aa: CASSLKGRGIHEQYF; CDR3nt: TGTGCCAGCAGCTTAAAAGGTCGAGGGATCCACGAGCAGTACTTC
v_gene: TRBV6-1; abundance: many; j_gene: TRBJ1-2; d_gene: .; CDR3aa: CASSALPSMRKTYGYTF; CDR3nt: TGTGCCAGCAGTGCGTTACCCTCTATGCGAAAGACCTATGGCTACACCTTC
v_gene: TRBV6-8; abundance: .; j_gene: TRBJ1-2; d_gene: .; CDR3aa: CASSALERSRKTYGYTF; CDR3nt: TGTGCCAGCAGTGCGTTGGAACGCTCTAGAAAGACCTATGGCTACACCTTC
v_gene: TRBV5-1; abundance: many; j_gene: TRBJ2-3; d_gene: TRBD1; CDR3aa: CASNSYRGSTDTQYF; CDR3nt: TGCGCCAGCAATTCATACAGGGGAAGCACAGATACGCAGTATTTT
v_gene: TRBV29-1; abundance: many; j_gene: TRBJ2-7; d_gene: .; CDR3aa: CSGVRGAYEQYF; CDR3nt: TGCAGCGGCGTGAGAGGGGCCTACGAGCAGTACTTC
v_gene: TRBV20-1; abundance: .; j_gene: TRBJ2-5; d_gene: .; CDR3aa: CSLVKETQYF; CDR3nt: TGCAGCCTAGTTAAAGAGACCCAGTACTTC
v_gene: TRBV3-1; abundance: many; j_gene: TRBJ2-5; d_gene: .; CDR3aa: CASIHQVGGGETQYF; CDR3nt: TGTGCCAGCATCCACCAGGTCGGGGGCGGAGAGACCCAGTACTTC
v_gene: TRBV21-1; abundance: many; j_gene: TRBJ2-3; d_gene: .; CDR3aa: CASSCSLATVMQDTQYF; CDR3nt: TGTGCCAGCAGCTGCTCGCTAGCTACAGTCATGCAAGATACGCAGTATTTT
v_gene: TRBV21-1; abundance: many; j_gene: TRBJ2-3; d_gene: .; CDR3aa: CASRNDIATVMQDTQYF; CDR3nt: TGTGCCAGCAGGAACGATATAGCTACAGTCATGCAAGATACGCAGTATTTT
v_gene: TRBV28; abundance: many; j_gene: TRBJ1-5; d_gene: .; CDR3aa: CASSLIGQPQHF; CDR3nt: TGTGCCAGCAGTTTGATAGGTCAGCCCCAGCATTTT
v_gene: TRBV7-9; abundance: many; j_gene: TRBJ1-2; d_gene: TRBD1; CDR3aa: CASSPRQGLNGYTF; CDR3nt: TGTGCCAGCAGCCCACGACAGGGGTTGAATGGCTACACCTTC
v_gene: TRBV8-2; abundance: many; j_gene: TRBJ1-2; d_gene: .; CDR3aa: CGSASSDSRKTYGYTF; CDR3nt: TGTGGCAGTGCAAGTAGTGATAGCCGAAAGACCTATGGCTACACCTTC
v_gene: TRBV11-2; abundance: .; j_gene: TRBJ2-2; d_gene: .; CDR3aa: CASSTPRVLDTGELFF; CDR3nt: TGTGCTAGCAGCACCCCTAGGGTTCTTGACACCGGGGAGCTGTTTTTT